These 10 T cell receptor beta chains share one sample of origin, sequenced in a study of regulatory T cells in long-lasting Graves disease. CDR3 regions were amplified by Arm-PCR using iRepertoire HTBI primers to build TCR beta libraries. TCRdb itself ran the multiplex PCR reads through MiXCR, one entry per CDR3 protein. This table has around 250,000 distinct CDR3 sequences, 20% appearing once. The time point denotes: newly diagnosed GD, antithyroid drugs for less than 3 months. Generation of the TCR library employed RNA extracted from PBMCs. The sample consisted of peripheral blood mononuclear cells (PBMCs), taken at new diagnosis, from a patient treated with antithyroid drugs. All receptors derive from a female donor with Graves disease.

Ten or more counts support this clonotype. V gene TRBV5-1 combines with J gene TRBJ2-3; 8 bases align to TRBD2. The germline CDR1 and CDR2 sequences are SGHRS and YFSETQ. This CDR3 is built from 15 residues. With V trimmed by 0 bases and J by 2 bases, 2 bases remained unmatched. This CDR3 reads CASSLVGGDTDTQYF. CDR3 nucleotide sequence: TGCGCCAGCAGCTTGGTCGGGGGGGACACAGATACGCAGTATTTT.

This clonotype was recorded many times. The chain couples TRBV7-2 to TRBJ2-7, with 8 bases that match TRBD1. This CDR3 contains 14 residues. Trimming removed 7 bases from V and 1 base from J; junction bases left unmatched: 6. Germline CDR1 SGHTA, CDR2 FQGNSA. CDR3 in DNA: TGTGCCAGCAACCCAGGGACAGGTTCCTACGAGCAGTACTTC. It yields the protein CASNPGTGSYEQYF.

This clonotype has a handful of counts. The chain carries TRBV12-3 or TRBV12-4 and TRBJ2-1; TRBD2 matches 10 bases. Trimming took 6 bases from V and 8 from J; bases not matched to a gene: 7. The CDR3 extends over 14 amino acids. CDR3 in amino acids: CASRPSSGSYEQFF. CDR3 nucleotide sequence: TGTGCCAGCAGACCCTCTAGCGGGAGCTATGAGCAGTTCTTC.

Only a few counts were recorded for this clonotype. This chain's CDR3 is CASSSGHGPYEQYF. The CDR3 nucleotides are TGTGCCAGCAGCTCCGGGCACGGACCCTACGAGCAGTACTTC. J is TRBJ2-7 and V is TRBV7-6; D gene uncertain. The CDR3 sequence is 14 residues long. V lost 4 bases and J 2 bases, leaving 12 bases between the germline ends. Germline assignment: CDR1 SGHVS and CDR2 FNYEAQ. Complete variable domain (other parts from reference TRBV7-6 and TRBJ2-7): GAGVSQSPRYKVTKRGQDVALRCDPISGHVSLYWYRQALGQGPEFLTYFNYEAQQDKSGLPNDRFSAERPEGSISTLTIQRTEQRDSAMYRCASSSGHGPYEQYFGPGTRLTVT.

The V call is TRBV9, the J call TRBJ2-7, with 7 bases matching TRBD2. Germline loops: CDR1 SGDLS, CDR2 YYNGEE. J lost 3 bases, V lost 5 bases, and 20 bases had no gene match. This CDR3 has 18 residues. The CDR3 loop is CASRALPGGGLRVYEQYF. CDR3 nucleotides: TGTGCCAGCAGAGCTCTACCCGGGGGAGGGCTTCGGGTCTACGAGCAGTACTTC.

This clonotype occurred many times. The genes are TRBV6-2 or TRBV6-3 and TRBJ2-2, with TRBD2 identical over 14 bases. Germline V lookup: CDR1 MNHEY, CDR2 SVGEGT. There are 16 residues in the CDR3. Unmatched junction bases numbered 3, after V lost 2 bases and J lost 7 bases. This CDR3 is CASSYGTSGSYGELFF. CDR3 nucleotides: TGTGCCAGCAGTTACGGGACTAGCGGGAGTTACGGGGAGCTGTTTTTT.

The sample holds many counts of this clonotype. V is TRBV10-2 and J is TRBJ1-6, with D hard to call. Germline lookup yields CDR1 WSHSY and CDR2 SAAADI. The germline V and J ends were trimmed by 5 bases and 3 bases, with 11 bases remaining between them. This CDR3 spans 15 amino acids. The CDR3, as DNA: TGCGCCAGCAGTACGACCCAAGGCTATAATTCACCCCTCCACTTT. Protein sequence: CASSTTQGYNSPLHF.

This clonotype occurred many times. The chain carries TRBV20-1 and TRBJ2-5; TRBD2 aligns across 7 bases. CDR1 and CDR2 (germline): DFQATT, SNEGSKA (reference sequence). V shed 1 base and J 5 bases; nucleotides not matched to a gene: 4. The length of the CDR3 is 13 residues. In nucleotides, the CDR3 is TGCAGTGCTAGAGTAGTAGCGGGCGAGACCCAGTACTTC. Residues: CSARVVAGETQYF.

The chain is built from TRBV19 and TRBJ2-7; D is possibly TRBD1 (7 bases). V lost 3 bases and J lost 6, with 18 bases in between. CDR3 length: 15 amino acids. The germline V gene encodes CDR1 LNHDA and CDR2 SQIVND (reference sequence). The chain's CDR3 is CASSMGRGRIGEQYF. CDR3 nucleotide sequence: TGTGCCAGTAGTATGGGCAGGGGGAGGATTGGCGAGCAGTACTTC.

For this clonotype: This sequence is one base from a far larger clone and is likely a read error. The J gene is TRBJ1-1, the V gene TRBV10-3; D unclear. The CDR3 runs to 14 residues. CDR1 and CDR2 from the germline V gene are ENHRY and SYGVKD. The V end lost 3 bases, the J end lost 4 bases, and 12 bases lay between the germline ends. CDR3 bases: TGTGCCATCAGTGATGAGGTATCCGGCACTGAAGCTTTCTTT. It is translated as CAISDEVSGTEAFF.